This T cell receptor (beta chain) was captured by sequencing in a study of beta chain features in type 1 diabetes. Concerning this clone: Its antigen is undetermined.

Of the isolated RNA, all was reverse transcribed, and so the sequenced material was expressed TCRB transcripts. Approximately 3.5 million reads per sample on average were obtained from naive, central memory and regulatory T cell samples. Libraries were prepared by immunoSEQ multiplex PCR; TCRdb keeps only in-frame clonotypes and omits some of them. The data hold 200,000 to 250,000 clones, with around 26% observed a single time. The study's findings and limits: All four CD4+ subsets of Type 1 diabetes patients contained TCRB CDR3s that were moderately but significantly shorter.

This CDR3 has 15 amino acids. Germline CDR1 is GTSNPN and CDR2 is SVGIG (reference sequence). V lost 4 bases and J lost 5, with 21 bases in between. The chain has TRBV30 and TRBJ2-7; a possible D gene is TRBD2 (5 bases). The source is a man aged 25-45 years in good health. The sequencing sample was made of central memory CD4+ T cells from blood. The chain's CDR3 is CAWNARTSSLHEQYF. As DNA, the CDR3 is TGTGCCTGGAATGCGAGAACTAGTAGTCTCCACGAGCAGTACTTC.